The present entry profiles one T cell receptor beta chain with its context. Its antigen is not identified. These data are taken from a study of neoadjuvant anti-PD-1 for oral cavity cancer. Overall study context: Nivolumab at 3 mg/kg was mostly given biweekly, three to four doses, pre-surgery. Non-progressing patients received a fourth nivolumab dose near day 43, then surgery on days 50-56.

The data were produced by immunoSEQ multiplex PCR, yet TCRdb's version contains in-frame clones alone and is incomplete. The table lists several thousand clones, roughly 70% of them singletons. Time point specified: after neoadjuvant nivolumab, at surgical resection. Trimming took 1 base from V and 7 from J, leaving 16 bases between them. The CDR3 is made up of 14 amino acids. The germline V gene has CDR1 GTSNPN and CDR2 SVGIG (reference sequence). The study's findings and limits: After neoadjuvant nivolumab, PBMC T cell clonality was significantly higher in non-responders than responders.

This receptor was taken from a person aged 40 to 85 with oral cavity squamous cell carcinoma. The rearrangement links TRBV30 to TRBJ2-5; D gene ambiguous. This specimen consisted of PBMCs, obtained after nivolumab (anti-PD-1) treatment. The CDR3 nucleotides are TGTGCCTGGAGTGATATGGAGCGATTTAGGACCCAGTACTTC. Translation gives CAWSDMERFRTQYF.